Below are 7 T cell receptor beta chains sequenced from a single sample in a study of graft-versus-host responses after intestinal transplantation. TCRdb's table, derived via immunoSEQ multiplex PCR, lists solely in-frame clones and lacks some. The sample contains about 94,000 clones, 91% of which appear only once. Their antigens are not known. The sample was unstimulated CD8+ T cells sorted from spleen or lymph node cells, taken before intestinal transplant. The receptor set was obtained from a human donor who received an intestinal transplant.

The chain recombines TRBV7-9 with TRBJ2-1; 11 bases fit TRBD2. Germline V gene sequence: CDR1 SEHNR, CDR2 FQNEAQ (reference sequence). This CDR3 comprises 15 residues. Trimming cost V 5 bases and J 7 bases; bases outside gene matches: 7. The DNA for the CDR3 is TGTGCCAGCAGCCTCGTAGCGGGAGGGATGAATGAGCAGTTCTTC. Protein sequence: CASSLVAGGMNEQFF.

In the case of this clone: Other nucleotide sequences from this sample produce the same CDR3. V usage is TRBV4-3 and J usage is TRBJ2-7; TRBD1 aligns across 9 bases. V lost 5 bases, J lost 4 bases, and 6 bases stayed unmatched. The CDR3 is made up of 14 amino acids. Germline V gene data show CDR1 as LGHNA and CDR2 as YSLEER. CDR3 protein: CASSAGQGPYEQYF. CDR3 nucleotides: TGCGCCAGCAGCGCTGGACAGGGGCCTTACGAGCAGTACTTC.

The rearrangement joins TRBV28 to TRBJ1-2; 12 bases line up with TRBD1. The CDR3 consists of 16 residues. CDR1 MDHEN and CDR2 SYDVKM come from the germline V gene. Germline trimming cut 3 bases from V and 10 bases from J; bases unmatched to any gene: 12. DNA for the CDR3: TGTGCCAGCAGTTTGACCCCCGGGACAGGGGGCATATTCTACACCTTC. It yields the protein CASSLTPGTGGIFYTF.

CDR3 sequence: CASSSGGGWTDTQYF. The CDR3 DNA reads as TGTGCCAGCAGCTCAGGAGGAGGGTGGACAGATACGCAGTATTTT. The chain employs TRBV7-3 and TRBJ2-3, with D tentatively TRBD2 (6 bases). The V and J ends lost 4 bases and 3 bases respectively, with 14 bases between them. CDR1 and CDR2 from the germline V gene are SGHTA and FQGTGA. CDR3 length equals 15 residues. Based on the CDR3 plus reference TRBV7-3 and TRBJ2-3, the full variable domain is GAGVSQTPSNKVTEKGKYVELRCDPISGHTALYWYRQSLGQGPEFLIYFQGTGAADDSGLPNDRFFAVRPEGSVSTLKIQRTERGDSAVYLCASSSGGGWTDTQYFGPGTRLTVL.

J is TRBJ2-7 and V is TRBV30; TRBD2 aligns across 9 bases. Germline CDR1 is GTSNPN and CDR2 is SVGIG (reference sequence). V shed 2 bases, J shed 3 bases, and the junction held 11 bases outside the gene matches. The CDR3 consists of 16 residues. DNA of the CDR3: TGTGCCTGGAGTTCAATGGGGACTAGCCCGTTCTACGAGCAGTACTTC. This sequence encodes CAWSSMGTSPFYEQYF.

The chain uses TRBV7-9 and TRBJ2-7; TRBD2 is a possible D gene (6 bases). The V gene's germline CDR1 is SEHNR and CDR2 FQNEAQ (reference sequence). V was clipped by 2 bases and J by 6 bases, with 11 bases between them. The CDR3 has 13 amino acids. The CDR3 region has the DNA TGTGCCAGCAGCTTAAAAGCGCGGGGCGAGCAGTACTTC. Translating gives CASSLKARGEQYF.

The gene calls are TRBV6-5 and TRBJ2-2; 9 nucleotides agree with TRBD2. V was pared by 7 bases and J by 1 base, with 4 bases of the junction left unmatched. Germline V gene lookup returns CDR1 MNHEY and CDR2 SVGAGI. The CDR3 has 15 amino acids. The CDR3 sequence: CASNLLAGNTGELFF. CDR3 bases: TGTGCCAGCAACCTACTAGCGGGGAACACCGGGGAGCTGTTTTTT.